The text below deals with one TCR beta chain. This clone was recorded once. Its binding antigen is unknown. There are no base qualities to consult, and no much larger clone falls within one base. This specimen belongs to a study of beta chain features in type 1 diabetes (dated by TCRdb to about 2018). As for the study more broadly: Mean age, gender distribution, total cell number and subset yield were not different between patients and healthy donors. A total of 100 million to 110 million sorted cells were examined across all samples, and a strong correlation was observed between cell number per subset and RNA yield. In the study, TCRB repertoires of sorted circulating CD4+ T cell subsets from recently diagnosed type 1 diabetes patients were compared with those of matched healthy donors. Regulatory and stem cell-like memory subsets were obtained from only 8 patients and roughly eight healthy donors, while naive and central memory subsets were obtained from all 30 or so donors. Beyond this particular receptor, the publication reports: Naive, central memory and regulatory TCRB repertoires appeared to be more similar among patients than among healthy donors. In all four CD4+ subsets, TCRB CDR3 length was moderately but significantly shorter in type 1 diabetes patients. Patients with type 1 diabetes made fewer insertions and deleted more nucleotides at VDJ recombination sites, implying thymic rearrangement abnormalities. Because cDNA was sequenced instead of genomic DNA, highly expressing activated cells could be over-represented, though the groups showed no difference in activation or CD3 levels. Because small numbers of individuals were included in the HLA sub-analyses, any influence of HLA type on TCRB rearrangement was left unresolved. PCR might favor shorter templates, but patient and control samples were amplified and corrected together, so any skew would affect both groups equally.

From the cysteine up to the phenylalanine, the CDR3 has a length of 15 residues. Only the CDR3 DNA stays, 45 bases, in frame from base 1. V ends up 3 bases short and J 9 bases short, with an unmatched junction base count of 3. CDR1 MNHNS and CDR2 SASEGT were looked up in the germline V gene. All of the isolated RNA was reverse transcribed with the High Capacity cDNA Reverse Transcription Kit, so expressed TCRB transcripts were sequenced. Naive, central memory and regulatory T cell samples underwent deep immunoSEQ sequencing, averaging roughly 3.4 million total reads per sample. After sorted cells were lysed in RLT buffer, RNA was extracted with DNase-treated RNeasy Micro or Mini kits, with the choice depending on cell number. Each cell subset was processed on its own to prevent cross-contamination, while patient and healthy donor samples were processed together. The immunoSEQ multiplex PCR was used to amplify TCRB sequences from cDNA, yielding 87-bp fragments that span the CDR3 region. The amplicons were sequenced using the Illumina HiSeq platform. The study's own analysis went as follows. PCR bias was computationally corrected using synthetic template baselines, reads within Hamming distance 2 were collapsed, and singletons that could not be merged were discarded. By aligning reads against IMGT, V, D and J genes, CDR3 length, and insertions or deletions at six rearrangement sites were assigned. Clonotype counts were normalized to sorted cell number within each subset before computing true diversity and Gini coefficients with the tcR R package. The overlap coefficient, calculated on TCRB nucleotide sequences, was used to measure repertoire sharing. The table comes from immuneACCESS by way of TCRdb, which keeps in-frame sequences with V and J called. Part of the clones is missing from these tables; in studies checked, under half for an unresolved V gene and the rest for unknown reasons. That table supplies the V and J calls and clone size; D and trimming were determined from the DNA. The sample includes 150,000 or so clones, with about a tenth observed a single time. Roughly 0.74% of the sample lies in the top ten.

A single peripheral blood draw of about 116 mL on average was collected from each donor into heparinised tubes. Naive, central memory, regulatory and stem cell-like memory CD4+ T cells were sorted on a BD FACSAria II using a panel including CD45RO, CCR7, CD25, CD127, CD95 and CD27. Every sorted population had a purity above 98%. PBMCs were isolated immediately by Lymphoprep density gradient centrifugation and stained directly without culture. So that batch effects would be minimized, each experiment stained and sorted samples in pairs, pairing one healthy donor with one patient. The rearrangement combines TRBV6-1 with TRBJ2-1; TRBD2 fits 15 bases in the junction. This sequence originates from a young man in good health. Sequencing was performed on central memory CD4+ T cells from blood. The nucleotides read TGTGCCAGCAGTGAGGGACTAGCGGGGGGAGGTGAGCAGTTCTTC. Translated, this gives CASSEGLAGGGEQFF.